This T cell receptor beta chain was identified in a study of T-cell memory formation after mild COVID-19. Findings and limits, study-wide: Largely, contracting CD4+ clones fell within CM and EM, and contracting CD8+ clones within EMRA.

With 1 base removed from V and 6 bases from J, the gap between germline ends came to 25 bases. Germline V gene lookup returns CDR1 MGHRA and CDR2 YSYEKL. The CDR3 has 18 amino acids. 5'RACE, which relied on constant-segment primers, yielded TCR alpha and TCR beta cDNA libraries carrying sample barcodes and UMIs. Via MiXCR, TCRdb re-called the 5' RACE reads, giving one row per CDR3 protein. The data show around 340,000 distinct CDR3 sequences, with approximately 15% seen just once and around 22% held by the top ten. Worth noting for this clonotype: Its antigen is unidentified.

Material: PBMCs or a T cell subset sorted from them (not recorded which). The receptor comes from a man aged 18 to 30 who had mild COVID-19 (a few samples of this study predate the infection). Cell type and time point are not known. V gene TRBV4-1 combines with J gene TRBJ2-7; D not certain. CDR3: CASSQGDLAVSVRSEQYF. As DNA, the CDR3 is TGCGCCAGCAGCCAAGGAGACCTGGCCGTAAGCGTTCGTTCCGAGCAGTACTTC.